The 30 T cell receptor beta chains given below trace back to one sample, sequenced in a study. TRBV12-4/TRBJ1-2 clonotypes were amplified with adaptor-ligated barcode primers. TCRdb itself ran the multiplex PCR reads through MiXCR, one entry per CDR3 protein. Of over 1,000 distinct CDR3 sequences listed, 6% to 8.5% are singletons. The sequenced sample consisted of memory CD4+ T cells sorted from blood. Subset reported: memory CD4+ T cells, CD4+CD45RO+CD25-. Receptor source: a female donor with breast cancer.

This clonotype is deemed large. The chain uses TRBV12-3 or TRBV12-4 and TRBJ1-2; D may be TRBD1 (5 bases). V was trimmed by 5 bases and J by 2 bases, leaving 9 bases between them. This CDR3 contains 13 residues. The CDR3 nucleotides read TGTGCCAGCAGTCAATACAGGAACTATGGCTACACCTTC. Translating it yields CASSQYRNYGYTF.

This chain joins TRBV12-3 or TRBV12-4 and TRBJ1-2; TRBD1 is a possible D gene (5 bases). V lost 5 bases and J lost 6, with 16 bases in between. The CDR3 spans 14 residues. Here the CDR3 DNA reads TGTGCCAGCAGTAGTCCAGGGACGACGAATGGCTACACCTTC. Amino acid sequence: CASSSPGTTNGYTF.

In its sample, this clonotype ranks as medium-sized. The chain combines TRBV12-3 or TRBV12-4 with TRBJ1-2; the D is unclear. Between the trimmed V and J ends, which lost 2 bases and 5 bases, there was a span of 6 bases. The CDR3 runs to 12 residues. As DNA, the CDR3 is TGTGCCAGCAGTTTAATAGGGTATGGCTACACCTTC. Translating gives CASSLIGYGYTF.

This clonotype rates as medium-sized. The chain couples TRBV12-3 or TRBV12-4 to TRBJ1-2; D might be TRBD1 (5 bases). CDR3 length: 14 residues. Trimming took 6 bases from V and 4 from J, leaving 15 bases between them. The CDR3 protein is CASSVDLQGYGYTF. The CDR3 coding sequence is TGTGCCAGCAGCGTTGATCTCCAGGGCTATGGCTACACCTTC.

By frequency in the sample, this clonotype is medium-sized. A much larger clone lies one base from this, so it may be a read error. V and J are TRBV12-3 or TRBV12-4 and TRBJ1-2; TRBD1 matches at 8 bases. V shed 2 bases and J 7 bases; nucleotides not matched to a gene: 9. The CDR3 contains 15 residues. The CDR3 DNA reads as TGTGCCAGCAGTTTATCCCCGACAGGGGTAACTGGCTACACCTTC. Protein product: CASSLSPTGVTGYTF.

This clonotype is labeled medium-sized (0.01 to 0.1%). The chain has TRBV12-3 or TRBV12-4 and TRBJ1-2, with no clear D. This CDR3 spans 13 amino acids. Trimming pared 3 bases from V and 8 bases from J, leaving 13 bases between. CDR3 coding DNA: TGTGCCAGCAGTTTGTCCGAGGGAAGCGGCTACACCTTC. Encoded protein: CASSLSEGSGYTF.

This clonotype is medium-sized. The gene calls are TRBV12-3 or TRBV12-4 and TRBJ1-2; the D is unclear. The CDR3 runs 13 residues. Trimming took 5 bases from V and 2 from J, leaving 9 bases between them. The chain's CDR3 is CASSTTGNYGYTF. CDR3 nucleotides: TGTGCCAGCAGTACCACGGGGAACTATGGCTACACCTTC.

Relative to its sample, this clonotype is large. V usage is TRBV12-3 or TRBV12-4 and J usage is TRBJ1-2; D is undetermined. Trimming cost V 0 bases and J 2 bases, with 7 bases left between them. There are 14 residues in the CDR3. As DNA, the CDR3 is TGTGCCAGCAGTTTAGCGGGAGAGAACTATGGCTACACCTTC. Protein: CASSLAGENYGYTF.

By sample fraction, this clonotype is medium-sized. J is TRBJ1-2 and V is TRBV12-3 or TRBV12-4, with a tentative D call TRBD1 (5 bases). CDR3 length: 13 residues. V was pared by 3 bases and J by 4 bases, with 9 bases between. The CDR3 sequence is CASSFPGSYGYTF. In nucleotides, the CDR3 is TGTGCCAGCAGTTTCCCAGGGTCCTATGGCTACACCTTC.

This clonotype is termed large. The V call is TRBV12-3 or TRBV12-4, the J call TRBJ1-2; no reliable D call. V was cut by 2 bases and J by 4 bases, with 8 bases left in between. The CDR3 runs 13 residues. Written as DNA, the CDR3 is TGTGCCAGCAGTTTACGACGGGGCTATGGCTACACCTTC. It specifies CASSLRRGYGYTF.

This clonotype is labeled as large (0.1 to 1%). J is TRBJ1-2 and V is TRBV12-3 or TRBV12-4, with no clear D. The CDR3 runs 15 residues. Between the trimmed V and J ends, which lost 2 bases and 1 base, there was a span of 11 bases. CDR3 DNA sequence: TGTGCCAGCAGTTTATCCCAGCACAATAACTATGGCTACACCTTC. Residues: CASSLSQHNNYGYTF.

By proportion, this clonotype is medium-sized. In DNA, the CDR3 is TGTGCCAGCAGTTTACAGGGAAACTATGGCTACACCTTC. It encodes CASSLQGNYGYTF. V is TRBV12-3 or TRBV12-4 and J is TRBJ1-2; D might be TRBD1 (5 bases). The V and J ends lost 2 bases and 2 bases respectively, with 6 bases between them. CDR3 length: 13 amino acids.

Within the sample, this clonotype is hyperexpanded. V gene TRBV12-3 or TRBV12-4 combines with J gene TRBJ1-2; the D is unclear. Trimming shortened V by 11 bases and J by 0 bases, and 16 bases separated the two germline ends. The CDR3 sequence is 14 residues long. CDR3 sequence: CAAVGCRPNYGYTF. For the CDR3, the DNA is TGTGCCGCTGTTGGGTGCCGGCCTAACTATGGCTACACCTTC.

This clonotype is labeled medium-sized. The chain carries TRBV12-3 or TRBV12-4 and TRBJ1-2, with D possibly being TRBD1 (6 bases). V gave up 4 bases and J gave up 8 bases, with 8 bases separating them. The CDR3 is 11 residues long. CDR3: CASSYREGYTF. The CDR3 nucleotides read TGTGCCAGCAGTTACAGGGAAGGCTACACCTTC.

This clonotype is medium-sized within its sample. V gene TRBV12-3 or TRBV12-4 combines with J gene TRBJ1-2; maybe TRBD1 (6 bases). The V gene lost 1 base and the J gene lost 10 bases, with 16 bases spanning the gap. The length of the CDR3 is 14 residues. The CDR3: CASSLVPGHGDYTF. CDR3 nucleotide sequence: TGTGCCAGCAGTTTAGTTCCGGGACACGGCGACTACACCTTC.

This clonotype is deemed medium-sized (0.01 to 0.1%). The chain combines TRBV12-3 or TRBV12-4 with TRBJ1-2; 9 bases fit TRBD1. The CDR3 loop spans 13 amino acids. With 6 bases clipped from V and 2 bases from J, the junction kept 1 base outside the gene matches. This CDR3 reads CASRGQGNYGYTF. The CDR3 DNA is TGTGCCAGCAGAGGACAGGGGAACTATGGCTACACCTTC.

This clonotype is deemed large. This chain links TRBV12-3 or TRBV12-4 with TRBJ1-2; D is uncertain. The CDR3 spans 13 residues. Deletions cut 6 bases from V and 5 bases from J, with 13 bases between. The DNA of the CDR3 is TGTGCCAGCAGCGAGGACCGAGGATATGGCTACACCTTC. Residues: CASSEDRGYGYTF.

This clonotype rates as medium-sized (0.01 to 0.1%). The gene calls are TRBV12-3 or TRBV12-4 and TRBJ1-2; no firm D call. This CDR3 comprises 15 residues. V was shortened by 3 bases and J by 4 bases, with 15 bases between the two germline ends. The CDR3 bases are TGTGCCAGCAGTTTTAGGGCAGCCGGCGGCTATGGCTACACCTTC. Translation: CASSFRAAGGYGYTF.

By sample share, this clonotype is large. The chain carries TRBV12-3 or TRBV12-4 and TRBJ1-2; D gene ambiguous. V was clipped by 4 bases and J by 4 bases, with 10 bases between them. The CDR3 has 13 residues. The CDR3 DNA is TGTGCCAGCAGTTATGTGGACGCCTATGGCTACACCTTC. This encodes CASSYVDAYGYTF.

By share, this clonotype ranks as medium-sized. The chain joins TRBV12-3 or TRBV12-4 to TRBJ1-2, with no clear D. The V and J ends lost 3 bases and 4 bases respectively, with 12 bases between them. The CDR3 has 14 amino acids. In nucleotides, the CDR3 is TGTGCCAGCAGTTTCGCTGATGGGGTCTATGGCTACACCTTC. Translated, it gives CASSFADGVYGYTF.

This chain uses TRBV12-3 or TRBV12-4 with TRBJ1-2; D unresolved. This CDR3 is 13 amino acids long. The germline V and J ends were trimmed by 6 bases and 8 bases, with 16 bases remaining between them. The CDR3 sequence is CASSKGLLQGYTF. CDR3 coding DNA: TGTGCCAGCAGCAAAGGGCTATTACAGGGCTACACCTTC.

By share, this clonotype ranks as large. This chain uses TRBV12-3 or TRBV12-4 with TRBJ1-2; no firm D call. Trimming pared 3 bases from V and 0 bases from J, leaving 5 bases between. This CDR3 region has 13 residues. DNA of the CDR3: TGTGCCAGCAGTTTCGGCTCTAACTATGGCTACACCTTC. This codes for CASSFGSNYGYTF.

Sample share makes this clonotype medium-sized. The rearrangement links TRBV12-3 or TRBV12-4 to TRBJ1-2, with D tentatively TRBD1 (6 bases). This CDR3 comprises 14 residues. Trimming took off 6 bases at V and 4 bases at J, with 15 bases between the two ends. DNA of the CDR3: TGTGCCAGCAGCCCGGACAGATTCGTCTATGGCTACACCTTC. Amino acid sequence: CASSPDRFVYGYTF.

In its sample, this clonotype ranks as medium-sized. The J gene is TRBJ1-2, the V gene TRBV12-3 or TRBV12-4; the D is unclear. The CDR3 covers 11 residues. Trimming pared 8 bases from V and 4 bases from J, leaving 8 bases between. For the CDR3, the DNA is TGTGCCAGCTCAGGAAGCTATGGCTACACCTTC. It specifies CASSGSYGYTF.

This clonotype is categorized as large. The V gene is TRBV12-3 or TRBV12-4, the J gene TRBJ1-2; D is unresolved. This CDR3 region has 13 residues. Deletions cut 7 bases from V and 4 bases from J, with 13 bases between. Here the CDR3 reads CASTLGGSYGYTF. The DNA for the CDR3 is TGTGCCAGCACCTTGGGAGGGAGCTATGGCTACACCTTC.

This clonotype is categorized as medium-sized. The chain joins TRBV12-3 or TRBV12-4 to TRBJ1-2; TRBD1 might be the D (5 bases). Trimming shortened V by 4 bases and J by 4 bases, and 7 bases separated the two germline ends. The CDR3 runs 12 residues. In DNA form, the CDR3 reads TGTGCCAGCAGTTCCGGGACCTATGGCTACACCTTC. The encoded protein is CASSSGTYGYTF.

This clonotype is medium-sized (0.01 to 0.1%) by share. The CDR3 is CASSRPGLSYGYTF. The CDR3 DNA is TGTGCCAGCAGTCGCCCTGGATTGAGCTATGGCTACACCTTC. The chain is built from TRBV12-3 or TRBV12-4 and TRBJ1-2; D unresolved. V lost 5 bases to trimming and J lost 4 bases, with 14 bases between them. This CDR3 contains 14 residues.

By sample fraction, this clonotype is medium-sized. The chain links TRBV12-3 or TRBV12-4 to TRBJ1-2, with D possibly being TRBD1 (5 bases). CDR3 length equals 15 residues. V lost 3 bases to trimming and J lost 7 bases, with 18 bases between them. The CDR3 DNA is TGTGCCAGCAGTTTTCCAGGGAGTGGGTCCTCTGGCTACACCTTC. It yields the protein CASSFPGSGSSGYTF.

This clonotype is categorized as medium-sized. This sequence joins TRBV12-3 or TRBV12-4 and TRBJ1-2; 7 bases map to TRBD1. The CDR3 covers 16 residues. V gave up 6 bases and J gave up 9 bases; unmatched junction bases: 19. The CDR3 DNA sequence: TGTGCCAGCAGCCATGGGACAGACCCGCGTTTTCGTCGCTACACCTTC. Encoded protein: CASSHGTDPRFRRYTF.

This clonotype is classed as medium-sized. The chain carries TRBV12-3 or TRBV12-4 and TRBJ1-2, with 7 bases matching TRBD1. The V gene end was trimmed by 6 bases and the J gene end by 6 bases; junction bases not matched to a gene: 13. The CDR3 is made up of 15 amino acids. CDR3 sequence (DNA): TGTGCCAGCAGACGAAACACACAGGGGATAAATGGCTACACCTTC. Its protein is CASRRNTQGINGYTF.